The text below deals with one T cell receptor beta chain. What was sequenced on ten immunoSEQ deep assay plates was unsorted PBMC DNA. Here immunoSEQ multiplex PCR was the method, and the copy in TCRdb shows in-frame clones only, minus some. Of fewer than 500,000 clones in the sample, about 75% were seen once. The data are from a study of shared clonotypes between healthy human individuals. None of the donors, who were healthy HIV-negative adults, had recently had acute infections or vaccinations. This CDR3 region has 10 residues. CDR1 is WSHSY and CDR2 is SAAADI in the germline V gene. V dropped 10 bases and J dropped 8 bases, with 10 bases sitting between them.

The TCR originated in a middle-aged woman in good health. Some clones in this sample may be carry-over from other donors' samples. The gene calls are TRBV10-2 and TRBJ2-3, with D hard to call. Input material: PBMCs. The chain's CDR3 is CAIGPCTQYF. The CDR3 coding sequence is TGCGCCATCGGACCCTGTACGCAGTATTTT.